Listed below are T cell receptor beta chains from one sample, sequenced in a study of T cell responses to AZD1222 COVID-19 vaccine. Assay used: immunoSEQ multiplex PCR; TCRdb lists only in-frame clones, some missing. This table has about 120,000 clones, around 93% appearing once. The sequencing used peripheral blood, collected 28 days after the second AZD1222 dose. All receptors come from an adult who received the AZD1222 COVID-19 vaccine. CDR3s include the opening cysteine and the closing phenylalanine or tryptophan. D genes are given only for firm matches.

d_gene: -; v_gene: TRBV18; j_gene: TRBJ1-1; CDR3aa: CASSPGSDTEAFF; CDR3nt: TGTGCCAGCTCACCGGGGAGCGACACTGAAGCTTTCTTT
d_gene: -; v_gene: TRBV7-9; j_gene: TRBJ1-1; CDR3aa: CASILLLQGRKAEAFF; CDR3nt: TGTGCCAGCATCCTACTCCTCCAGGGGCGAAAGGCTGAAGCTTTCTTT
d_gene: TRBD1; v_gene: TRBV5-4; j_gene: TRBJ2-1; CDR3aa: CASSLGDRYNEQFF; CDR3nt: TGTGCCAGCAGCTTGGGGGACAGGTACAATGAGCAGTTCTTC
d_gene: -; v_gene: TRBV3-1/TRBV3-2; j_gene: TRBJ2-5; CDR3aa: CASSQTLTVETQYF; CDR3nt: TGTGCCAGCAGCCAGACGCTGACTGTGGAGACCCAGTACTTC
d_gene: -; v_gene: TRBV15; j_gene: TRBJ2-3; CDR3aa: CATSRDVGGTDTQYF; CDR3nt: TGTGCCACCAGCAGAGATGTGGGGGGCACAGATACGCAGTATTTT
d_gene: TRBD2; v_gene: TRBV19; j_gene: TRBJ2-2; CDR3aa: CASSDPASGNTGELFF; CDR3nt: TGTGCCAGTAGTGATCCCGCTAGCGGCAACACCGGGGAGCTGTTTTTT
d_gene: TRBD1; v_gene: TRBV4-3; j_gene: TRBJ2-1; CDR3aa: CASSKGQGFGDEQFF; CDR3nt: TGCGCCAGCAGCAAGGGACAGGGGTTTGGCGATGAGCAGTTCTTC
d_gene: -; v_gene: TRBV10-3; j_gene: TRBJ1-1; CDR3aa: CAISEGGMPSEAFF; CDR3nt: TGTGCCATCAGTGAGGGGGGGATGCCCTCTGAAGCTTTCTTT
d_gene: TRBD2; v_gene: TRBV2; j_gene: TRBJ2-1; CDR3aa: CASNLRGDRVNEQFF; CDR3nt: TGTGCCAGCAACCTTCGGGGGGATCGGGTCAATGAGCAGTTCTTC
d_gene: TRBD2; v_gene: TRBV24-1; j_gene: TRBJ2-7; CDR3aa: CATSEYWTSGDPYEQYF; CDR3nt: TGTGCCACCAGTGAGTATTGGACTAGCGGGGACCCTTACGAGCAGTACTTC
d_gene: -; v_gene: TRBV6-2/TRBV6-3; j_gene: TRBJ1-1; CDR3aa: CASSYAQNTEAFF; CDR3nt: TGTGCCAGCAGTTACGCACAGAACACTGAAGCTTTCTTT
d_gene: TRBD2; v_gene: TRBV16; j_gene: TRBJ2-2; CDR3aa: CASTSYRVRAGVTGELFF; CDR3nt: TGTGCCAGCACCTCATATCGGGTCCGAGCGGGGGTTACCGGGGAGCTGTTTTTT
d_gene: TRBD1; v_gene: TRBV11-2; j_gene: TRBJ1-5; CDR3aa: CASSFTTGANQPQHF; CDR3nt: TGTGCCAGCAGCTTCACTACAGGGGCCAATCAGCCCCAGCATTTT